One and the same sample provided the 29 T cell receptor beta chains below, sequenced in a study of shared clonotypes between healthy human individuals. Profiled with immunoSEQ multiplex PCR; TCRdb holds only in-frame clones, not every one. The sample shows under 1,900,000 clones, approximately 98.5% of them seen only once. The sequencing sample was made of naive CD4+ T cells sorted from blood. Noted subset: CD45RA+ positively selected. These receptors all stem from a man aged 25-45 years in good health.

This clone was seen a single time. This chain joins TRBV15 and TRBJ2-7; 9 bases map to TRBD2. Looked up from germline, CDR1 is LNHNV and CDR2 is YYDKDF (reference sequence). Trimming cost V 7 bases and J 2 bases; bases outside gene matches: 6. The CDR3 spans 14 residues. CDR3 nucleotides: TGTGCCACCACTCCGGGACTAGCAACCTACGAGCAGTACTTC. Amino acids: CATTPGLATYEQYF.

This chain connects TRBV30 to TRBJ1-3; D is unresolved. The CDR3 is 12 amino acids. V was trimmed by 2 bases and J by 4 bases, leaving 6 bases between them. Germline V CDR1 and CDR2: GTSNPN, SVGIG (reference sequence). The CDR3: CAWSTRGNTIYF. The CDR3 region has the DNA TGTGCCTGGAGTACGAGGGGAAACACCATATATTTT.

The chain combines TRBV29-1 with TRBJ1-1; 10 nucleotides align to TRBD1. V dropped 4 bases and J dropped 7; count of bases not matched to a gene: 12. The CDR3 runs 15 residues. The germline V gene has CDR1 SQVTM and CDR2 ANQGSEA. The CDR3 DNA is TGCAGCGTTGTAGGAGGGACAGGGGAAGGTAGTGAAGCTTTCTTT. Encoded protein: CSVVGGTGEGSEAFF.

This chain uses TRBV14 with TRBJ2-3; perhaps TRBD2 as D (6 bases). V was cut by 3 bases and J by 7 bases, with 17 bases left in between. The CDR3 loop spans 15 amino acids. Per germline, CDR1 SGHDN and CDR2 FVKESK. The chain's CDR3 is CASSHSRGLIYTQYF. The CDR3 bases are TGTGCCAGCAGCCACAGTAGGGGACTCATATATACGCAGTATTTT.

J is TRBJ2-1 and V is TRBV19, with 9 bases lining up with TRBD2. Germline V gene sequence: CDR1 LNHDA, CDR2 SQIVND (reference sequence). There are 17 residues in the CDR3. With 3 bases clipped from V and 0 bases from J, the junction kept 6 bases outside the gene matches. CDR3 coding DNA: TGTGCCAGTAGTATGCTAGCGGGGCCCAGCTCCTACAATGAGCAGTTCTTC. Translating it yields CASSMLAGPSSYNEQFF.

Remarks on this clone: Other DNA variants within this sample encode the same CDR3. The rearrangement links TRBV11-2 to TRBJ2-5; D is uncertain. The CDR3 is 13 residues long. CDR1 is SGHAT, CDR2 FQNNGV, per germline. Deletions cut 3 bases from V and 0 bases from J, with 5 bases between. CDR3 sequence (DNA): TGTGCCAGCAGCTTTAGCCACCAAGAGACCCAGTACTTC. Amino acid sequence: CASSFSHQETQYF.

This chain uses TRBV19 with TRBJ2-5; D may be TRBD1 (5 bases). Trimming left V 4 bases short and J 4 bases short, with 10 bases between. The length of the CDR3 is 13 residues. From germline, CDR1 is LNHDA and CDR2 SQIVND (reference sequence). The CDR3 coding sequence is TGTGCCAGTAGTACTGGGGCCGTAGAGACCCAGTACTTC. Its protein product is CASSTGAVETQYF.

The sample holds one count of this clone. The J gene is TRBJ2-7, the V gene TRBV18, with TRBD2 identical over 14 bases. V lost 9 bases and J lost 0; bases outside the gene matches: 7. The length of the CDR3 is 16 residues. Germline V CDR1 and CDR2: KGHSH, LQKENI. The CDR3 nucleotides read TGTGCCAGTCGGACTAGCGGGAGGATCAGCTCCTACGAGCAGTACTTC. Translating it yields CASRTSGRISSYEQYF.

The chain joins TRBV18 to TRBJ2-7; 8 nucleotides line up with TRBD2. The trim removed 6 bases at V and 3 bases at J, leaving 13 bases unmatched. The CDR3 extends over 16 amino acids. Germline lookup yields CDR1 KGHSH and CDR2 LQKENI. The CDR3 coding sequence is TGTGCCAGCTCGCCGGGAGCGGGAGATGCCCTCTACGAGCAGTACTTC. It specifies CASSPGAGDALYEQYF.

The DNA of the CDR3 is TGTGCCAGCAGTAGATTAGCGGGAGCAGGAGAGCAGTACTTC. Translated: CASSRLAGAGEQYF. The V and J genes are TRBV6-5 and TRBJ2-7; TRBD2 aligns across 9 bases. Germline-derived CDR1 and CDR2 are MNHEY and SVGAGI. The V gene end was trimmed by 5 bases and the J gene end by 7 bases; junction bases not matched to a gene: 9. The CDR3 is 14 residues long.

The chain couples TRBV2 to TRBJ2-5, with 10 bases matching TRBD2. CDR1 is SNHLY, CDR2 FYNNEI, per germline. J lost 3 bases, V lost 7 bases, and 8 bases had no gene match. The CDR3 spans 15 residues. The CDR3 loop is CASKGGLAGEETQYF. For the CDR3, the DNA is TGTGCCAGCAAGGGTGGGCTAGCGGGAGAAGAGACCCAGTACTTC.

The table lists this clone with a count of one. The V and J genes are TRBV18 and TRBJ2-5; possible D gene TRBD2, 6 bases. The CDR3 consists of 15 residues. Germline CDR1 and CDR2: KGHSH and LQKENI. The V end was cut by 3 bases, the J end by 7 bases, with 18 bases between. The CDR3 spells CASSPQTGELRTQYF. The CDR3 DNA reads TGTGCCAGCTCACCGCAGACGGGAGAGCTTCGGACCCAGTACTTC.

This sequence joins TRBV28 and TRBJ1-2; D is undetermined. The germline V and J ends were trimmed by 1 base and 5 bases, with 5 bases remaining between them. The CDR3 is 12 amino acids. Germline loops: CDR1 MDHEN, CDR2 SYDVKM. The CDR3 loop is CASSLSQYGYTF. The DNA for the CDR3 is TGTGCCAGCAGTTTATCCCAATATGGCTACACCTTC.

The chain employs TRBV2 and TRBJ2-7; 7 bases agree with TRBD1. After removal of 8 bases from V and 4 bases from J, the junction contained 8 bases not matched to a gene. The CDR3 extends over 13 amino acids. CDR1 SNHLY and CDR2 FYNNEI come from the germline V gene. The CDR3 nucleotides read TGTGCCAGCGACGACAGGGCATCATACGAGCAGTACTTC. As protein: CASDDRASYEQYF. Full variable domain (missing parts from reference TRBV2 and TRBJ2-7): EPEVTQTPSHQVTQMGQEVILRCVPISNHLYFYWYRQILGQKVEFLVSFYNNEISEKSEIFDDQFSVERPDGSNFTLKIRSTKLEDSAMYFCASDDRASYEQYFGPGTRLTVT.

The J gene is TRBJ2-3, the V gene TRBV7-9, with 11 bases lining up with TRBD2. Germline lookup yields CDR1 SEHNR and CDR2 FQNEAQ (reference sequence). CDR3 size: 15 residues. The V gene end was trimmed by 3 bases and the J gene end by 6 bases; junction bases not matched to a gene: 5. In DNA form, the CDR3 reads TGTGCCAGCAGCTTGGATGGACTAGCGGGTGATACGCAGTATTTT. This gives the protein CASSLDGLAGDTQYF.

J is TRBJ2-2 and V is TRBV18; D assignment may be TRBD1 or TRBD2 (5 bases each). The germline CDR1 and CDR2 sequences are KGHSH and LQKENI. The CDR3 is 16 residues long. Trimming took off 2 bases at V and 6 bases at J, with 16 bases between the two ends. This CDR3 reads CASSPGGLIGPGELFF. The CDR3 DNA reads TGTGCCAGCTCACCAGGGGGTTTGATCGGTCCCGGGGAGCTGTTTTTT.

The V call is TRBV5-1, the J call TRBJ2-3, with TRBD2 matching over 10 bases. This CDR3 has 16 residues. Per germline, CDR1 SGHRS and CDR2 YFSETQ. The J segment lost 2 bases and the V segment lost 4 bases, leaving 7 bases of the junction unmatched. The CDR3 coding sequence is TGCGCCAGCAGCGACGGACTAGCGGCCCACACAGATACGCAGTATTTT. It encodes CASSDGLAAHTDTQYF.

Remarks on this clone: The same CDR3 is also encoded by other DNA sequences in this sample. This sequence joins TRBV18 and TRBJ2-5; D is unresolved. Germline V gene lookup returns CDR1 KGHSH and CDR2 LQKENI. V dropped 1 base and J dropped 1 base, with 7 bases sitting between them. This CDR3 has 14 amino acids. CDR3 in amino acids: CASSPRGVQETQYF. CDR3 bases: TGTGCCAGCTCACCACGCGGAGTCCAAGAGACCCAGTACTTC.

The J gene is TRBJ2-3, the V gene TRBV29-1; 8 nucleotides match TRBD2. The CDR3 loop spans 14 amino acids. CDR1 SQVTM and CDR2 ANQGSEA come from the germline V gene. J was trimmed by 4 bases and V by 4 bases; bases with no gene match: 7. The chain's CDR3 is CSVVPGGVADTQYF. DNA for the CDR3: TGCAGCGTTGTTCCCGGGGGGGTGGCAGATACGCAGTATTTT.

This CDR3 is CASSGRGRDTEAFF. CDR3 sequence (DNA): TGTGCCAGCAGCGGGAGGGGTAGGGACACTGAAGCTTTCTTT. V is TRBV11-1 and J is TRBJ1-1; TRBD1 might be the D (5 bases). Germline V CDR1 and CDR2: SGHAT, FQDESV (reference sequence). The CDR3 length is 14 residues. V lost 5 bases, J lost 3 bases, and 13 bases lay in between.

This chain connects TRBV5-4 to TRBJ2-5; a possible D gene is TRBD2 (5 bases). The CDR3 consists of 13 residues. V gave up 4 bases and J gave up 3 bases, with 10 bases separating them. Germline CDR1 and CDR2: SGHNT and YYREEE (reference sequence). CDR3 coding DNA: TGTGCCAGCAGCGGTACGGGGAAAGAGACCCAGTACTTC. Its translation is CASSGTGKETQYF.

This clone showed up just once. The genes are TRBV9 and TRBJ2-7; 8 nucleotides match TRBD2. The CDR3 contains 16 residues. The trim removed 0 bases at V and 3 bases at J, leaving 8 bases unmatched. Germline V gene data show CDR1 as SGDLS and CDR2 as YYNGEE. CDR3 residues: CASSVVPGGPNYEQYF. The CDR3 coding sequence is TGTGCCAGCAGCGTAGTTCCGGGAGGGCCTAACTACGAGCAGTACTTC.

V gene TRBV28 combines with J gene TRBJ1-1; D gene unclear. Trimming shortened V by 6 bases and J by 2 bases, and 13 bases separated the two germline ends. The CDR3 runs 14 residues. Germline CDR1 is MDHEN and CDR2 is SYDVKM. The CDR3 here is CASRRPGSNTEAFF. DNA for the CDR3: TGTGCCAGCAGGAGACCAGGATCCAACACTGAAGCTTTCTTT.

The chain joins TRBV28 to TRBJ2-5; 8 bases are shared with TRBD2. V shed 8 bases and J 5 bases; nucleotides not matched to a gene: 10. CDR3 size: 14 residues. Germline loops: CDR1 MDHEN, CDR2 SYDVKM. As DNA, the CDR3 is TGTGCCAGCTATAGAACGGGAGGGGGGGAGACCCAGTACTTC. It translates to CASYRTGGGETQYF.

This chain uses TRBV27 with TRBJ2-1, with 7 bases that match TRBD2. The CDR3 contains 19 residues. The ends lost 2 bases at V and 6 bases at J; junction bases unmatched: 19. Germline V gene lookup returns CDR1 MNHEY and CDR2 SMNVEV (reference sequence). CDR3 residues: CASSLLRARVGGEINEQFF. The DNA for the CDR3 is TGTGCCAGCAGTTTACTTCGCGCCCGGGTTGGGGGGGAGATCAATGAGCAGTTCTTC.

The rearrangement joins TRBV7-2 to TRBJ1-1, with 7 bases aligning to TRBD1. CDR1 and CDR2 from the germline V gene are SGHTA and FQGNSA. This CDR3 has 14 amino acids. J was trimmed by 1 base and V by 6 bases; bases with no gene match: 5. The CDR3 DNA reads TGTGCCAGCAGGCAGGGGGTTAGGAACACTGAAGCTTTCTTT. It is translated as CASRQGVRNTEAFF.

In DNA form, the CDR3 reads TGTGCCAGCAGCTTAGGGAGCGGGAGCCGGGAGACCCAGTACTTC. Encoded protein: CASSLGSGSRETQYF. The V gene is TRBV7-7, the J gene TRBJ2-5; TRBD2 agrees at 8 bases. The germline V gene encodes CDR1 SSHAT and CDR2 FNYEAQ (reference sequence). The CDR3 runs to 15 residues. V lost 1 base to trimming and J lost 5 bases; unmatched junction nucleotides: 6.

The genes are TRBV5-1 and TRBJ1-1; 11 bases fit TRBD1. There are 15 residues in the CDR3. After removal of 5 bases from V and 6 bases from J, the junction contained 9 bases not matched to a gene. CDR1 is SGHRS, CDR2 YFSETQ, per germline. The CDR3 loop reads CASSGQGARPAEAFF. CDR3 nucleotide sequence: TGCGCCAGCAGTGGACAGGGGGCACGTCCCGCTGAAGCTTTCTTT. Supplemented by reference TRBV5-1 and TRBJ1-1, the full variable domain reads KAGVTQTPRYLIKTRGQQVTLSCSPISGHRSVSWYQQTPGQGLQFLFEYFSETQRNKGNFPGRFSGRQFSNSRSEMNVSTLELGDSALYLCASSGQGARPAEAFFGQGTRLTVV.

This sequence joins TRBV7-9 and TRBJ2-3; D uncertain. Trimming left V 2 bases short and J 6 bases short, with 12 bases between. CDR1 is SEHNR, CDR2 FQNEAQ, per germline (reference sequence). The CDR3 runs to 14 residues. The CDR3 DNA reads as TGTGCCAGCAGCTTATCTGACTCTTTGGATACGCAGTATTTT. It yields the protein CASSLSDSLDTQYF.